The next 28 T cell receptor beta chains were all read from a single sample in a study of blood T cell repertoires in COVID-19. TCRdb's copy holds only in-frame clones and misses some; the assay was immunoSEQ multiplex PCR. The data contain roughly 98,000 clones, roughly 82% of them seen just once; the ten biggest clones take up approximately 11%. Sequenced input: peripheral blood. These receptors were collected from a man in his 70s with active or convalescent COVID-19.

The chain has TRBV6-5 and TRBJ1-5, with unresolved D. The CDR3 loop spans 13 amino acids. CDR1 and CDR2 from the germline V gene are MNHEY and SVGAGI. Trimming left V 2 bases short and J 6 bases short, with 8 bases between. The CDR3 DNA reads TGTGCCAGCAGTTACAGGGAGAGTCAGCCCCAGCATTTT. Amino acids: CASSYRESQPQHF.

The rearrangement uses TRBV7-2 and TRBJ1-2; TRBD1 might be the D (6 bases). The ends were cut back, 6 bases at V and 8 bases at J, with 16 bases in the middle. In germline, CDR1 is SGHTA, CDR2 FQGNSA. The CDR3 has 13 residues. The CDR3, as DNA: TGTGCCAGCAGATCGGGGGGCCCGGAGGGCTACACCTTC. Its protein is CASRSGGPEGYTF.

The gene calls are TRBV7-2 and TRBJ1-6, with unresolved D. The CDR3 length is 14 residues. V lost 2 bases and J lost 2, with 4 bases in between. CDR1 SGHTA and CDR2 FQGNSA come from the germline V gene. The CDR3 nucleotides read TGTGCCAGCAGCTTAACTCCCTATAATTCACCCCTCCACTTT. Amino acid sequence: CASSLTPYNSPLHF. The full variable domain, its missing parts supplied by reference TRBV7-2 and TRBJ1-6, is GAGVSQSPSNKVTEKGKDVELRCDPISGHTALYWYRQSLGQGLEFLIYFQGNSAPDKSGLPSDRFSAERTGGSVSTLTIQRTQQEDSAVYLCASSLTPYNSPLHFGNGTRLTVT.

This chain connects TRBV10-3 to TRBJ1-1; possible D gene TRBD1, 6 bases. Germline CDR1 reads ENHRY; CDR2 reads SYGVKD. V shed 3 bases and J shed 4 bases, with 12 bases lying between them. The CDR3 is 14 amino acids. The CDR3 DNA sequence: TGTGCCATCAGTGAAGAAGGGGGGGGCACTGAAGCTTTCTTT. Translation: CAISEEGGGTEAFF.

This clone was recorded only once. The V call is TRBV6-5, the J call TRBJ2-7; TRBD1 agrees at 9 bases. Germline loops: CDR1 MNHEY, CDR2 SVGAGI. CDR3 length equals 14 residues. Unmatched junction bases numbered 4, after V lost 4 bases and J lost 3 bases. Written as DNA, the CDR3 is TGTGCCAGCAGTTTAGAGACAGGGGGCTACGAGCAGTACTTC. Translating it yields CASSLETGGYEQYF.

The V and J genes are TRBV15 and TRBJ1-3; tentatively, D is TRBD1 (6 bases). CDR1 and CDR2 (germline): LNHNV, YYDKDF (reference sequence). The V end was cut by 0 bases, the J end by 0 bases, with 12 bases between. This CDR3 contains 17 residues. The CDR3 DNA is TGTGCCACCAGCAGAGATGGGACATCCAACTCTGGAAACACCATATATTTT. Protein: CATSRDGTSNSGNTIYF.

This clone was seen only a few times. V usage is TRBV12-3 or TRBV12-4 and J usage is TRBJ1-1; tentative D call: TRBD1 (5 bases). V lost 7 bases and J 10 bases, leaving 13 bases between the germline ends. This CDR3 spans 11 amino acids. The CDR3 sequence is CASTLPGIAFF. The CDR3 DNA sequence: TGTGCCAGCACCCTTCCAGGGATAGCTTTCTTT.

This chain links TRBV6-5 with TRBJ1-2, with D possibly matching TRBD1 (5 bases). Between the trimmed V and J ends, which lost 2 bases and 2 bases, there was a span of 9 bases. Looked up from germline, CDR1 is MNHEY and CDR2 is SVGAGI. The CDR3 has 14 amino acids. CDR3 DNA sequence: TGTGCCAGCAGTTACGGGGCAGCAAACTATGGCTACACCTTC. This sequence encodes CASSYGAANYGYTF.

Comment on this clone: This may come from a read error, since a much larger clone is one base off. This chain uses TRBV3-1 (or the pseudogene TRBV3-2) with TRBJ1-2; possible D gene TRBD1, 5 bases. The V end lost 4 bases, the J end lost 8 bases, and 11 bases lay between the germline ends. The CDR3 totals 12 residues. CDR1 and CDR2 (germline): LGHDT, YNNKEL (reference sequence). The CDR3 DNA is TGTGCCAGCAGCCCAAGGGGTAGCGGCTACACCTTC. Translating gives CASSPRGSGYTF.

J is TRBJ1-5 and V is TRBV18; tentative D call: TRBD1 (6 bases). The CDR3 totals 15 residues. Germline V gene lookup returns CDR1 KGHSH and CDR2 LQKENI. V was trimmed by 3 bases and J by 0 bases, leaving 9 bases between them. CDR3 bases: TGTGCCAGCTCACCCGGACAGAATAGCAATCAGCCCCAGCATTTT. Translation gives CASSPGQNSNQPQHF. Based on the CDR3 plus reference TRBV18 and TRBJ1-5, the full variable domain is NAGVMQNPRHLVRRRGQEARLRCSPMKGHSHVYWYRQLPEEGLKFMVYLQKENIIDESGMPKERFSAEFPKEGPSILRIQQVVRGDSAAYFCASSPGQNSNQPQHFGDGTRLSIL.

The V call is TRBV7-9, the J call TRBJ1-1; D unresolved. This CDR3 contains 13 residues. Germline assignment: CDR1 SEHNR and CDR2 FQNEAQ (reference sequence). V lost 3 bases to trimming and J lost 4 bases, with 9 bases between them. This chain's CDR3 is CASSFYRSTEAFF. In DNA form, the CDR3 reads TGTGCCAGCAGCTTTTATAGGAGCACTGAAGCTTTCTTT.

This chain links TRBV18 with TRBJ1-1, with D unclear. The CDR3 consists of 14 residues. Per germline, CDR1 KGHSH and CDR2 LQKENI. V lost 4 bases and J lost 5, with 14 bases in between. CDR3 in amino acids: CASSLAASGTEAFF. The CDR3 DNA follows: TGTGCCAGCTCACTCGCCGCGAGCGGGACTGAAGCTTTCTTT. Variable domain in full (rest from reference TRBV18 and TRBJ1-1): NAGVMQNPRHLVRRRGQEARLRCSPMKGHSHVYWYRQLPEEGLKFMVYLQKENIIDESGMPKERFSAEFPKEGPSILRIQQVVRGDSAAYFCASSLAASGTEAFFGQGTRLTVV.

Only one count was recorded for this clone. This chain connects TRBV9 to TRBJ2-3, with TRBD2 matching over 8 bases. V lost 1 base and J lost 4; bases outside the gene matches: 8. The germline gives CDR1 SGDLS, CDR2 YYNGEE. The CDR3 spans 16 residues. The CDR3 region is CASSVRGGVRADTQYF. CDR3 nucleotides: TGTGCCAGCAGCGTACGGGGGGGCGTTCGCGCAGATACGCAGTATTTT. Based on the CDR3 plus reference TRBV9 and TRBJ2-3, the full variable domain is DSGVTQTPKHLITATGQRVTLRCSPRSGDLSVYWYQQSLDQGLQFLIQYYNGEERAKGNILERFSAQQFPDLHSELNLSSLELGDSALYFCASSVRGGVRADTQYFGPGTRLTVL.

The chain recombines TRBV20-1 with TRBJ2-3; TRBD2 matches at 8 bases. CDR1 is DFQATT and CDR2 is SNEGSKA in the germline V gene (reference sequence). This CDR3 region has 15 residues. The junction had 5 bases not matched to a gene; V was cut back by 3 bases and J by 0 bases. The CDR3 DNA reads TGCAGTGCTAGTCCCGGGGGGGATAGCACAGATACGCAGTATTTT. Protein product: CSASPGGDSTDTQYF.

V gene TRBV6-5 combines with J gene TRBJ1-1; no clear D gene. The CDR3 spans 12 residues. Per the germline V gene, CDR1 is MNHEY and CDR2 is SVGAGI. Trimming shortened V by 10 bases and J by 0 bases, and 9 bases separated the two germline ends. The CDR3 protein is CATLGLNTEAFF. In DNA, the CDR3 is TGTGCCACCCTTGGCTTGAACACTGAAGCTTTCTTT.

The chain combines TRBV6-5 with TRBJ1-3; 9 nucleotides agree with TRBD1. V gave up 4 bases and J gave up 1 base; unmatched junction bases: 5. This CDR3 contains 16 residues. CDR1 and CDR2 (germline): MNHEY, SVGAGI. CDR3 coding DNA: TGTGCCAGCAGTTCCATCGGGACAGGGTCTGGAAACACCATATATTTT. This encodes CASSSIGTGSGNTIYF.

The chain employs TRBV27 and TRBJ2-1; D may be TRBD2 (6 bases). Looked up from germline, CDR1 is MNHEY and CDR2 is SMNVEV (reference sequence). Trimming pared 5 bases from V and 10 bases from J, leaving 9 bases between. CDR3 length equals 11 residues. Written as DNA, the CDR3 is TGTGCCAGCAGTATTGGAGGGGAGCAGTTCTTC. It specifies CASSIGGEQFF.

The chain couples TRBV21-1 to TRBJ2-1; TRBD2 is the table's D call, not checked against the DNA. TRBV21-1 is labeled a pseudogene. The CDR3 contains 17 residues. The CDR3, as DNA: TGTGCCAGCAGCAAAGTTTTTGAGCTAACTTTCTACAATGAGCAGTTCTTC. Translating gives CASSKVFELTFYNEQFF.

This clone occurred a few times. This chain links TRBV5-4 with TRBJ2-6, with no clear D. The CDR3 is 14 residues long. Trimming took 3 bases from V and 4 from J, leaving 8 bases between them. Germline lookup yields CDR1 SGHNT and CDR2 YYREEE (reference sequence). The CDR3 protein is CASSSTRGANVLTF. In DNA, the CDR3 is TGTGCCAGCAGCTCTACCAGGGGGGCCAACGTCCTGACTTTC.

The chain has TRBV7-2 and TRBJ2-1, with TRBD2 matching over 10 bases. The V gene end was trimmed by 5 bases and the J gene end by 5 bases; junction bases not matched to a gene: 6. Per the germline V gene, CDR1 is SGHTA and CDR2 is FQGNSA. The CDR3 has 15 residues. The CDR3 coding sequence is TGTGCCAGCAGCACTATAGCGGGGGGACACAATGAGCAGTTCTTC. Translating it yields CASSTIAGGHNEQFF.

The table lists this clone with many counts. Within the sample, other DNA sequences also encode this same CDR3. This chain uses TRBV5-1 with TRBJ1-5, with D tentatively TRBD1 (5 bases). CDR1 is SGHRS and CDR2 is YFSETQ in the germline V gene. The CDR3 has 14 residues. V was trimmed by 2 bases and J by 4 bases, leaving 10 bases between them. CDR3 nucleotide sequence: TGCGCCAGCAGCTTAGGACAAGAAAATCAGCCCCAGCATTTT. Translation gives CASSLGQENQPQHF.

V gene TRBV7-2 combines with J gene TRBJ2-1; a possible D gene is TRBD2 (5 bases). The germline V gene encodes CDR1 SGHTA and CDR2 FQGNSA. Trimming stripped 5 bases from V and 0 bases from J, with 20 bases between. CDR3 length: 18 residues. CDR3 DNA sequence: TGTGCCAGCAGCCAAAGCAGAGACTACATGTACTCCTACAATGAGCAGTTCTTC. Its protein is CASSQSRDYMYSYNEQFF.

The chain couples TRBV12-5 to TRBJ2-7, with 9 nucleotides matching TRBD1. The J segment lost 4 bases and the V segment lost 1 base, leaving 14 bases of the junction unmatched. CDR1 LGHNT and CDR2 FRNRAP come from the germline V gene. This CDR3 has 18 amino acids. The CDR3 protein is CASGLGRTGESLPYEQYF. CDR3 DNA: TGTGCTAGTGGTTTGGGGCGGACAGGGGAATCCCTCCCTTACGAGCAGTACTTC.

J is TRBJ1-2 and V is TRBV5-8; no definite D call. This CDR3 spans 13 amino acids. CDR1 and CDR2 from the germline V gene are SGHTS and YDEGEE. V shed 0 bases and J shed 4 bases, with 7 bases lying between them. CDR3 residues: CASSLVQPYGYTF. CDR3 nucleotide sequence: TGTGCCAGCAGCTTGGTACAGCCCTATGGCTACACCTTC.

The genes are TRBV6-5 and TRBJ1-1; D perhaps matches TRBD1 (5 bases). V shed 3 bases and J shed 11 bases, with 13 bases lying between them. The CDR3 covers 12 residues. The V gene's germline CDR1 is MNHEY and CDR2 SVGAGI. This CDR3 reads CASSYAGGKAFF. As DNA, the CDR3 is TGTGCCAGCAGTTATGCCGGGGGTAAGGCTTTCTTT.

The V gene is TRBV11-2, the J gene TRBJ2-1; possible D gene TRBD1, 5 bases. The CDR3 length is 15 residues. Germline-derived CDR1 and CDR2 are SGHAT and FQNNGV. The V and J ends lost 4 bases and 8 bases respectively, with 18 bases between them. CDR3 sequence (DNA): TGTGCCAGCAGCTACGGCTGGGGCCCAATGTATGAGCAGTTCTTC. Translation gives CASSYGWGPMYEQFF. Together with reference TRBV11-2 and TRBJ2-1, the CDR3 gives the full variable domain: EAGVAQSPRYKIIEKRQSVAFWCNPISGHATLYWYQQILGQGPKLLIQFQNNGVVDDSQLPKDRFSAERLKGVDSTLKIQPAKLEDSAVYLCASSYGWGPMYEQFFGPGTRLTVL.

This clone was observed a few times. CDR3 sequence (DNA): TGTGCCTGGAGTGTAGTCAGGGGGCCGACTGAAGCTTTCTTT. Protein sequence: CAWSVVRGPTEAFF. The chain employs TRBV30 and TRBJ1-1; 8 bases agree with TRBD1. CDR1 GTSNPN and CDR2 SVGIG come from the germline V gene (reference sequence). The V gene end was trimmed by 0 bases and the J gene end by 5 bases; junction bases not matched to a gene: 5. The CDR3 loop spans 14 amino acids.

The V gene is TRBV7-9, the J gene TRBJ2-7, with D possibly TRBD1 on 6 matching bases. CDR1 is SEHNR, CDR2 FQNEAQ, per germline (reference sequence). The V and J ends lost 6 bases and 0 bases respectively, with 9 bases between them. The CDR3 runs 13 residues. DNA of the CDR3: TGTGCCAGCAGAAGGGACACCTCCTACGAGCAGTACTTC. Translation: CASRRDTSYEQYF.